This entry describes one T cell receptor beta chain. This receptor's antigen is unknown. No much larger clonotype is one base removed from it; base qualities were not supplied. From the germline V gene (reference sequence), CDR1 is MNHNY and CDR2 is SVGAGI. CDR3 length: 15 amino acids, cysteine to phenylalanine. Of all the DNA, just the CDR3 is kept, 45 bases in frame from base 1. V gives up 5 bases and J gives up 0 bases, and the segment between their germline ends measures 13 bases. This sample stems from a study of control samples from healthy donors and cancer patients (dated by TCRdb to 2018 to 2021). Library preparation was by the immunoSEQ multiplex PCR assay. The table was pulled from immuneACCESS by TCRdb, which kept in-frame rearrangements only. Such tables lose some clones; where checked, under half of the loss comes from unresolved V genes, and the rest has no known cause. The sample yields about 150,000 clones; about 94% were counted once. The top ten clonotypes cover 2% to 2.5% of the sample.

Sequenced material: blood. In this chain, TRBV6-6 is recombined with TRBJ1-1; TRBD1 is a possible D gene, resting on 5 matching bases. This TCR was sampled from a man aged 45 to 65 in good health. Here the CDR3 is given as CASSRDGRMNTEAFF. Read as DNA, the sequence is TGTGCCAGCAGTCGGGACGGACGGATGAACACTGAAGCTTTCTTT.